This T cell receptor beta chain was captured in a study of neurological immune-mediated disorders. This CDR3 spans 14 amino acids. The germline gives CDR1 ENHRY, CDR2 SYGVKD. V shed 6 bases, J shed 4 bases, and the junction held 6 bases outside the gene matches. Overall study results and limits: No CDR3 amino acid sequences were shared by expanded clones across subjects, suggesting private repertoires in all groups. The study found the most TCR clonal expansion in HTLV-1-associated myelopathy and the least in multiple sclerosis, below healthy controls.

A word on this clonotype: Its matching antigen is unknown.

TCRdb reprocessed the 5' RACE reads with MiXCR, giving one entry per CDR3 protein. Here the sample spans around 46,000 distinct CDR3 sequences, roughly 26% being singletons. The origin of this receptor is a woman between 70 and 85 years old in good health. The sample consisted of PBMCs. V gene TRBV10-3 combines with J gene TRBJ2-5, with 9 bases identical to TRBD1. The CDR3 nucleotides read TGTGCCATCAGGGGGGACAGGGAAGGAGAGACCCAGTACTTC. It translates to CAIRGDREGETQYF.